Sequencing of this T cell receptor (beta chain) was carried out in a study of T-cell reconstitution after alpha-beta-depleted transplantation in children. This clonotype was picked up many times. Its antigen is unknown. Molecular barcoding with unique molecular identifiers was used for the TCRbeta library. MiXCR was run by TCRdb on the PCR reads, yielding one entry per CDR3 protein. This table holds roughly 180,000 distinct CDR3 sequences, 11% found once. Broader study findings: Some patients' high day-60 TCRbeta diversity was attributed to recipient cells surviving conditioning. From newly produced T cells came most of the T-cell counts and diversity one year after transplant. About two months after transplant, alpha-beta T cells reportedly came from several hundred expanded graft clones.

Trimming pared 4 bases from V and 7 bases from J, leaving 18 bases between. Germline assignment: CDR1 SGHRS and CDR2 YFSETQ. The CDR3 is 14 residues long. The TCR was taken from a boy between 2 and 15 years old with acute myeloid leukemia, due to receive a stem cell transplant. The sample was PBMCs, taken before TCRalphabeta/CD19-depleted stem cell transplant. The chain joins TRBV5-1 to TRBJ2-7; weak D call: TRBD2 (6 bases). The CDR3 spells CASSPGTLGGEQYF. DNA for the CDR3: TGCGCCAGCAGCCCCGGGACTCTGGGCGGAGAGCAGTACTTC.